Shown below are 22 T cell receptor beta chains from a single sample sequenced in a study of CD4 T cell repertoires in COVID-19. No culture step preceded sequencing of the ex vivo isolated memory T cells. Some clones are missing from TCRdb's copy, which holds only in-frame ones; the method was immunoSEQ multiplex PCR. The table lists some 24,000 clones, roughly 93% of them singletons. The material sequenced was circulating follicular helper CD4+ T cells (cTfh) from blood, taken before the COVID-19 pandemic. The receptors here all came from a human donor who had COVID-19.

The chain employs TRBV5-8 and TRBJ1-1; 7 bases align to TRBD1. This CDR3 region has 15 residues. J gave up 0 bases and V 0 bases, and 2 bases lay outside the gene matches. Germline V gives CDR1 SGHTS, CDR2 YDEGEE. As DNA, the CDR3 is TGTGCCAGCAGCTTGGTGGGGACAGTGAACACTGAAGCTTTCTTT. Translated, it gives CASSLVGTVNTEAFF.

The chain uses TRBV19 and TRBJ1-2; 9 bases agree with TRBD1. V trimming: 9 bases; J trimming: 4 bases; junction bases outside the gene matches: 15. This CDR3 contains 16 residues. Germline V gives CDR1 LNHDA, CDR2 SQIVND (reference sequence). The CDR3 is CASVRDTGGSVYGYTF. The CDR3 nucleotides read TGTGCCAGCGTAAGAGACACAGGGGGCAGCGTCTATGGCTACACCTTC.

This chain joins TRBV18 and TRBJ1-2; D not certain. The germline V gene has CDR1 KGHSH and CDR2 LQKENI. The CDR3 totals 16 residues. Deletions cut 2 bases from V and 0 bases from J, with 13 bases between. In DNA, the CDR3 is TGTGCCAGCTCACCATTCGGGTCCGAAACTAACTATGGCTACACCTTC. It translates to CASSPFGSETNYGYTF.

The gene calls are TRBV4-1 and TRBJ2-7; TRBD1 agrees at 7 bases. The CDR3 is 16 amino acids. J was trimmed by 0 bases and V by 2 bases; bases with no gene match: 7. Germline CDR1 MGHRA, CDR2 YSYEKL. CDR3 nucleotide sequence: TGCGCCAGCAGCCAACTCGGGACAGATGCCTCCTACGAGCAGTACTTC. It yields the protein CASSQLGTDASYEQYF.

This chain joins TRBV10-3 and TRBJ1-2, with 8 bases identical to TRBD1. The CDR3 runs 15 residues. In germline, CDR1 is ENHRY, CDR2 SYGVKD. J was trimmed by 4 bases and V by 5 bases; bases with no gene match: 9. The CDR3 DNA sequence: TGTGCCATCAGTACCGCAGGGGGCGAACCCTATGGCTACACCTTC. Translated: CAISTAGGEPYGYTF.

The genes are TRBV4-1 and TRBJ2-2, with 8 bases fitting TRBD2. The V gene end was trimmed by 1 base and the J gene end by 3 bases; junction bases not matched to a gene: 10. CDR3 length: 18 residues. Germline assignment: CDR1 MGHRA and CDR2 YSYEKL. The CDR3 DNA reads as TGCGCCAGCAGCCAAGGGGTCTCGGGGGGGCCCCACACCGGGGAGCTGTTTTTT. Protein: CASSQGVSGGPHTGELFF.

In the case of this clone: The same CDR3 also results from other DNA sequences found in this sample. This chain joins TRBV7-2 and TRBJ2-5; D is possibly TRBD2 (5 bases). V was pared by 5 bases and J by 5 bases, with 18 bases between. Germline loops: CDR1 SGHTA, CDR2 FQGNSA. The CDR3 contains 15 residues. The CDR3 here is CASSARWSSWETQYF. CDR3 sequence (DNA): TGTGCCAGCAGCGCCCGGTGGTCTAGCTGGGAGACCCAGTACTTC.

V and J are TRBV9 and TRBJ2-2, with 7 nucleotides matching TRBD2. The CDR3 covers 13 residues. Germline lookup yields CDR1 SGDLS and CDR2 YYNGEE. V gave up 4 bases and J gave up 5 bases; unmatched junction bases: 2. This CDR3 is CASSLGGTGELFF. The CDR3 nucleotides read TGTGCCAGCAGCCTGGGGGGGACCGGGGAGCTGTTTTTT.

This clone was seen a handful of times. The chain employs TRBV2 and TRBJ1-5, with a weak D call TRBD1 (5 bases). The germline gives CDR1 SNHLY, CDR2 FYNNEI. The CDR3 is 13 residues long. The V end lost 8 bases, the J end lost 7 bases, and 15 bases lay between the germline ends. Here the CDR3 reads CASHIREGQPQHF. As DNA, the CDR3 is TGTGCCAGCCATATCAGGGAAGGGCAGCCCCAGCATTTT.

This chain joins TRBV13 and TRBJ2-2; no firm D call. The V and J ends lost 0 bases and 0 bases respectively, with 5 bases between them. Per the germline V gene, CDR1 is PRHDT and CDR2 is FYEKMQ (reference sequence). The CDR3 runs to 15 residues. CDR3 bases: TGTGCCAGCAGCTTAGGGCGGTCGAACACCGGGGAGCTGTTTTTT. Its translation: CASSLGRSNTGELFF.

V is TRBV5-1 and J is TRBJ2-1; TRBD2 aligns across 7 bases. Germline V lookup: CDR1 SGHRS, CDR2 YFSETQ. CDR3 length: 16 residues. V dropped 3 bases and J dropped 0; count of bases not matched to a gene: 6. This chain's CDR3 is CASSSSGASSYNEQFF. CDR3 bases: TGCGCCAGCAGCTCCAGCGGGGCTAGCTCCTACAATGAGCAGTTCTTC.

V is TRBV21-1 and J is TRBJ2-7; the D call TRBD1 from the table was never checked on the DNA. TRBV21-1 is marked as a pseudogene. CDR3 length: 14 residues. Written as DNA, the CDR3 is TGTGCCAGCAGCAAGGGCAGACCGACATACGAGCAGTACTTC. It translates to CASSKGRPTYEQYF.

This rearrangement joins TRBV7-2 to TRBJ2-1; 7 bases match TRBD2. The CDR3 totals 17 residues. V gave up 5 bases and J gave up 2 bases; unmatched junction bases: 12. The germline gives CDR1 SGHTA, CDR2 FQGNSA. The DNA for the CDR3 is TGTGCCAGCAGCCCAAGGGGCGGGAGATTCACCTACAATGAGCAGTTCTTC. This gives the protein CASSPRGGRFTYNEQFF.

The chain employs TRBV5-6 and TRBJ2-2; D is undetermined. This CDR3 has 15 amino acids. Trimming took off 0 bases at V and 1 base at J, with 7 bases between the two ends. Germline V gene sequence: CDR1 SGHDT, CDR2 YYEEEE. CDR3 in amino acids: CASSLGHLNTGELFF. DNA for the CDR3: TGTGCCAGCAGCTTGGGACACTTGAACACCGGGGAGCTGTTTTTT. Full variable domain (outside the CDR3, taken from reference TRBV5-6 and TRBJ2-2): DAGVTQSPTHLIKTRGQQVTLRCSPKSGHDTVSWYQQALGQGPQFIFQYYEEEERQRGNFPDRFSGHQFPNYSSELNVNALLLGDSALYLCASSLGHLNTGELFFGEGSRLTVL.

Here the CDR3 DNA reads TGTGCCAGCAGCCTCCTCGGACTCCGTTCGTCCGGGGAGCTGTTTTTT. It yields the protein CASSLLGLRSSGELFF. V usage is TRBV14 and J usage is TRBJ2-2, with a tentative D call TRBD2 (5 bases). The CDR3 spans 16 residues. V dropped 4 bases and J dropped 6 bases, with 18 bases sitting between them. Germline V lookup: CDR1 SGHDN, CDR2 FVKESK.

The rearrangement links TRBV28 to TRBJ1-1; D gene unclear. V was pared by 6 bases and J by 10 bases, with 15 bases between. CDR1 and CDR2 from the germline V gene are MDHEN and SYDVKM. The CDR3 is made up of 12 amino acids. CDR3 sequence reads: CASSLNTGRAFF. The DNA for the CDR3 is TGTGCCAGCAGCCTTAATACGGGGAGAGCTTTCTTT. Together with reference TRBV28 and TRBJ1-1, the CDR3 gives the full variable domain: DVKVTQSSRYLVKRTGEKVFLECVQDMDHENMFWYRQDPGLGLRLIYFSYDVKMKEKGDIPEGYSVSREKKERFSLILESASTNQTSMYLCASSLNTGRAFFGQGTRLTVV.

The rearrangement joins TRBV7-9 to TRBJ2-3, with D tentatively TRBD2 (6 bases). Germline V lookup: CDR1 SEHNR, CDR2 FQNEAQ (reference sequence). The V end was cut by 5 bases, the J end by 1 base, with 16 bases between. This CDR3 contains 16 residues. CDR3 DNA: TGTGCCAGCAGCCGGGAGAGGGCTAGCGGCACAGATACGCAGTATTTT. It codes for CASSRERASGTDTQYF.

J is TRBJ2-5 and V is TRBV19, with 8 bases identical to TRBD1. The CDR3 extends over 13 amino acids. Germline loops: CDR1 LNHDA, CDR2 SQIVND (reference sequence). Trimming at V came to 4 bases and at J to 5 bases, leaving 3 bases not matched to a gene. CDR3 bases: TGTGCCAGTAGTAGAGACAGGGGTGAGACCCAGTACTTC. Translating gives CASSRDRGETQYF. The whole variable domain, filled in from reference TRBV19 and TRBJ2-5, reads DGGITQSPKYLFRKEGQNVTLSCEQNLNHDAMYWYRQDPGQGLRLIYYSQIVNDFQKGDIAEGYSVSREKKESFPLTVTSAQKNPTAFYLCASSRDRGETQYFGPGTRLLVL.

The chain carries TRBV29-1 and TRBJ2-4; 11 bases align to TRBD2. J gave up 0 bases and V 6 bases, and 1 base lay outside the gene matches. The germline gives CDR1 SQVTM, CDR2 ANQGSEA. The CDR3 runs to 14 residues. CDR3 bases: TGCAGCGTCGGGACTAGCGGAGCCAAAAACATTCAGTACTTC. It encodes CSVGTSGAKNIQYF.

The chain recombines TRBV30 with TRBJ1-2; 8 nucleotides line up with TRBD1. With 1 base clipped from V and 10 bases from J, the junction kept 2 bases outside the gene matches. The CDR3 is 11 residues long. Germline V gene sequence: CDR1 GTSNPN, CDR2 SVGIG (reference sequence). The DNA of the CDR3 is TGTGCCTGGAGTGGACAGGGGCCCTACACCTTC. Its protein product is CAWSGQGPYTF.

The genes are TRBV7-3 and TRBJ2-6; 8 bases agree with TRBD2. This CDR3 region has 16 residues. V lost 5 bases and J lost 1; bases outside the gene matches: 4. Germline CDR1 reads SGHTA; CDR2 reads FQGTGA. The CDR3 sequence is CASSPGGVSGANVLTF. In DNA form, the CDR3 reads TGTGCCAGCAGCCCGGGGGGGGTGTCTGGGGCCAACGTCCTGACTTTC. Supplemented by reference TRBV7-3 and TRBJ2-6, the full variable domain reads GAGVSQTPSNKVTEKGKYVELRCDPISGHTALYWYRQSLGQGPEFLIYFQGTGAADDSGLPNDRFFAVRPEGSVSTLKIQRTERGDSAVYLCASSPGGVSGANVLTFGAGSRLTVL.

CDR3 in amino acids: CAISAGQGDQGNEKLFF. CDR3 coding DNA: TGTGCCATCAGTGCGGGACAGGGGGATCAAGGAAACGAAAAACTGTTTTTT. The chain employs TRBV10-3 and TRBJ1-4; 11 bases are a match to TRBD1. CDR1 is ENHRY and CDR2 is SYGVKD in the germline V gene. This CDR3 has 17 residues. The ends lost 4 bases at V and 8 bases at J; junction bases unmatched: 12.